The 26 T cell receptor beta chains presented below share a single source sample, sequenced in a study of T cells in Graves' hyperthyroidism and ophthalmopathy. Amplified TCR beta CDR3 regions derived from RNA transcripts. Using the HTBI primer set, a first-round RT-PCR was run on the TCR CDR3. MiXCR, run by TCRdb on the multiplex PCR reads, gives a single entry per CDR3 protein. The sample has 530,000 or so distinct CDR3 sequences; approximately 25% are singletons. The sequenced material came from blood. The receptor source for this set is a woman aged 25 to 39 with Graves' ophthalmopathy.

As to this clonotype: At one end the junction does not follow the germline gene, possibly because of a read error. V and J are TRBV6-2 or TRBV6-3 and TRBJ2-4; 8 bases line up with TRBD2. Germline CDR1 and CDR2: MNHEY and SVGEGT. The CDR3 covers 15 residues. Here the CDR3 DNA reads TGTGCCAGCAGCCCCGGACTAGCCCCCAAAAACATTAAGTACTTC. Residues: CASSPGLAPKNIKYF.

The chain carries TRBV12-3 or TRBV12-4 and TRBJ2-7, with TRBD2 identical over 7 bases. CDR3 length: 12 amino acids. With V trimmed by 6 bases and J by 6 bases, 5 bases remained unmatched. CDR3 loop: CASSSSSGEQYF. CDR3 DNA sequence: TGTGCCAGCAGCTCGTCTAGCGGCGAGCAGTACTTC.

This clonotype was detected only a few times. V is TRBV20-1 and J is TRBJ2-2; TRBD1 matches at 8 bases. The CDR3 has 16 residues. The J segment lost 1 base and the V segment lost 5 bases, leaving 9 bases of the junction unmatched. CDR1 is DFQATT and CDR2 is SNEGSKA in the germline V gene (reference sequence). The CDR3 nucleotides are TGCAGTGCTGCCAGGGGCGGGACAGGGAACACCGGGGAGCTGTTTTTT. Translated: CSAARGGTGNTGELFF.

The chain carries TRBV19 and TRBJ1-1; D ambiguous. This CDR3 spans 13 amino acids. Trimming removed 10 bases from V and 2 bases from J, with 14 bases in between. Germline CDR1 LNHDA, CDR2 SQIVND (reference sequence). CDR3 region: CATKTNINTEAFF. The CDR3 DNA reads TGTGCCACCAAAACGAACATCAACACTGAAGCTTTCTTT.

A note on this clonotype: Since a much larger clone is just one base distant, this may be a read error. The chain joins TRBV6-1 to TRBJ1-5; 9 positions agree with TRBD1. CDR3 length equals 14 residues. Losses at the gene ends were 6 bases for V and 3 bases for J; bases not matched to a gene: 3. Germline V gene data show CDR1 as MNHNS and CDR2 as SASEGT. CDR3 protein: CASRGTGYNQPQHF. The CDR3 DNA follows: TGTGCCAGCAGAGGGACAGGGTACAATCAGCCCCAGCATTTT.

This clonotype was seen a handful of times. This rearrangement joins TRBV5-1 to TRBJ1-2, with D tentatively TRBD1 (5 bases). Per the germline V gene, CDR1 is SGHRS and CDR2 is YFSETQ. V gave up 4 bases and J gave up 2 bases, with 12 bases separating them. The CDR3 runs to 14 residues. The CDR3 sequence: CASSVSRENYGYTF. The CDR3 nucleotides are TGCGCCAGCAGCGTATCCAGGGAAAACTATGGCTACACCTTC. Full variable domain (remainder filled in from reference TRBV5-1 and TRBJ1-2): KAGVTQTPRYLIKTRGQQVTLSCSPISGHRSVSWYQQTPGQGLQFLFEYFSETQRNKGNFPGRFSGRQFSNSRSEMNVSTLELGDSALYLCASSVSRENYGYTFGSGTRLTVV.

This clonotype has at least ten counts. V usage is TRBV9 and J usage is TRBJ1-2; 9 nucleotides match TRBD1. The CDR3 length is 17 residues. Unmatched junction bases numbered 14, after V lost 4 bases and J lost 4 bases. Germline lookup yields CDR1 SGDLS and CDR2 YYNGEE. The CDR3 protein is CASSTQVTGGDGYGYTF. The CDR3, as DNA: TGTGCCAGCAGCACTCAGGTGACAGGGGGTGACGGCTATGGCTACACCTTC.

This clonotype was picked up many times. This could be a read error, since a much larger clone is one nucleotide away. This chain links TRBV10-3 with TRBJ1-1; D is uncertain. From germline, CDR1 is ENHRY and CDR2 SYGVKD. The CDR3 length is 13 residues. The CDR3 reads CAISESEGTEVFF. CDR3 nucleotide sequence: TGTGCCATCAGTGAGTCGGAAGGCACTGAAGTTTTCTTT.

This clonotype showed up many times. The V and J genes are TRBV12-3 or TRBV12-4 and TRBJ1-1, with 8 bases aligning to TRBD1. This CDR3 comprises 13 residues. The trim removed 4 bases at V and 4 bases at J, leaving 2 bases unmatched. This chain's CDR3 is CASSSRGLTEAFF. In DNA form, the CDR3 reads TGTGCCAGCAGTTCCAGGGGGCTCACTGAAGCTTTCTTT.

This clonotype was observed at least ten times. The rearrangement joins TRBV6-1 to TRBJ1-2; D may be TRBD1 (5 bases). Germline V gene lookup returns CDR1 MNHNS and CDR2 SASEGT. V shed 3 bases and J shed 3 bases, with 8 bases lying between them. This CDR3 has 13 amino acids. The CDR3 region has the DNA TGTGCCAGCAGTGACCCCAGGGACTATGGCTACACCTTC. It yields the protein CASSDPRDYGYTF.

This clonotype was recorded many times. The chain employs TRBV27 and TRBJ2-2; D call uncertain. Germline V lookup: CDR1 MNHEY, CDR2 SMNVEV (reference sequence). V lost 3 bases and J lost 3, with 5 bases in between. This CDR3 comprises 13 residues. The DNA of the CDR3 is TGTGCCAGCAGTTTTTTTGACACCGGGGAGCTGTTTTTT. This encodes CASSFFDTGELFF.

This clonotype was seen at least ten times. The rearrangement links TRBV28 to TRBJ2-2; D is uncertain. Germline V gene lookup returns CDR1 MDHEN and CDR2 SYDVKM. The CDR3 has 16 amino acids. Trimming shortened V by 7 bases and J by 5 bases, and 20 bases separated the two germline ends. The DNA for the CDR3 is TGTGCCAGCATCTTAACCTTGGAACGACGAACCGGGGAGCTGTTTTTT. Translating gives CASILTLERRTGELFF.

This clonotype was recorded many times. The rearrangement links TRBV7-2 to TRBJ1-2; TRBD1 is a possible D gene (6 bases). This CDR3 is built from 13 residues. The V and J ends lost 6 bases and 4 bases respectively, with 12 bases between them. The V gene's germline CDR1 is SGHTA and CDR2 FQGNSA. The CDR3 DNA is TGTGCCAGCAGTTCCTCAGGGGTCTATGGCTACACCTTC. Protein sequence: CASSSSGVYGYTF.

The sample holds many counts of this clonotype. V is TRBV20-1 and J is TRBJ1-1, with D uncertain. Germline values: CDR1 DFQATT, CDR2 SNEGSKA (reference sequence). The CDR3 has 10 residues. V gave up 7 bases and J gave up 11 bases, with 14 bases separating them. The CDR3 protein is CSVPDGSAFF. Written as DNA, the CDR3 is TGCAGTGTCCCAGATGGTTCGGCTTTCTTT.

This clonotype was observed many times. This chain joins TRBV10-3 and TRBJ2-5; D is unclear. CDR3 length: 13 residues. V lost 6 bases to trimming and J lost 3 bases, with 11 bases between them. Germline-derived CDR1 and CDR2 are ENHRY and SYGVKD. CDR3: CAISYSDKETQYF. The CDR3 DNA sequence: TGTGCCATCAGCTACAGCGATAAAGAGACCCAGTACTTC.

This clonotype was detected many times. V and J are TRBV28 and TRBJ1-5; no definite D call. V lost 7 bases and J 6 bases, leaving 19 bases between the germline ends. The germline CDR1 and CDR2 sequences are MDHEN and SYDVKM. The CDR3 totals 15 residues. The CDR3 nucleotides read TGTGCCAGCACCTCACCCCCGGGCAAGGGTCAGCCCCAGCATTTT. It is translated as CASTSPPGKGQPQHF.

This clonotype was detected only a few times. J is TRBJ1-5 and V is TRBV6-2 or TRBV6-3; no definite D call. The CDR3 covers 14 residues. V lost 7 bases, J lost 2 bases, and 12 bases lay in between. Germline V lookup: CDR1 MNHEY, CDR2 SVGEGT. The CDR3 nucleotides read TGTGCCAGCACCCACGACGGAGGCAATCAGCCCCAGCATTTT. It encodes CASTHDGGNQPQHF.

The sample holds many counts of this clonotype. The chain is built from TRBV11-2 and TRBJ1-3; D gene ambiguous. Germline CDR1 is SGHAT and CDR2 is FQNNGV. Trimming left V 1 base short and J 0 bases short, with 7 bases between. The CDR3 runs to 15 residues. Written as DNA, the CDR3 is TGTGCCAGCAGCTTAGTGGTCGACTCTGGAAACACCATATATTTT. It codes for CASSLVVDSGNTIYF.

In this sample, this clonotype turned up many times. The rearrangement joins TRBV7-8 to TRBJ1-1; D might be TRBD1 (5 bases). Trimming cost V 5 bases and J 1 base, with 14 bases left between them. This CDR3 region has 15 residues. From germline, CDR1 is SGHVS and CDR2 FQNEAQ. CDR3 amino acids: CASSKGQGGNTEAFF. DNA for the CDR3: TGTGCCAGCAGCAAGGGGCAGGGCGGGAACACTGAAGCTTTCTTT.

On this clonotype: One end of the junction fails to match germline, which may point to a read error. This chain links TRBV5-1 with TRBJ1-5; TRBD1 might be the D (5 bases). Germline values: CDR1 SGHRS, CDR2 YFSETQ. This CDR3 has 14 residues. The CDR3 here is CASGLSQGAQPQHF. CDR3 DNA sequence: TGCGCCAGCGGCTTGTCGCAGGGAGCTCAGCCCCAGCATTTT.

This clonotype appeared many times. The chain combines TRBV27 with TRBJ1-2; the D gene is possibly TRBD1 (5 bases). CDR3 length equals 14 residues. The V end lost 0 bases, the J end lost 8 bases, and 13 bases lay between the germline ends. The germline gives CDR1 MNHEY, CDR2 SMNVEV (reference sequence). Written as DNA, the CDR3 is TGTGCCAGCAGTTTATCGCCCCGCAGGGACGGCTACACCTTC. The encoded protein is CASSLSPRRDGYTF.

The table lists this clonotype with many counts. This sequence joins TRBV19 and TRBJ1-5, with TRBD1 identical over 8 bases. The CDR3 is 14 amino acids. V lost 3 bases and J lost 2; bases outside the gene matches: 0. The germline V gene has CDR1 LNHDA and CDR2 SQIVND (reference sequence). CDR3 nucleotides: TGTGCCAGTAGTATGACAGGGGGCAATCAGCCCCAGCATTTT. It yields the protein CASSMTGGNQPQHF.

At least ten counts were recorded for this clonotype. V usage is TRBV20-1 and J usage is TRBJ2-7, with D perhaps TRBD2 (5 bases). The CDR3 extends over 14 amino acids. The V and J ends lost 4 bases and 6 bases respectively, with 19 bases between them. Germline V gives CDR1 DFQATT, CDR2 SNEGSKA (reference sequence). The CDR3 bases are TGCAGTGCTACCTGGTGGGCTAGCTCGGCCGAGCAGTACTTC. Residues: CSATWWASSAEQYF.

In its sample, this clonotype was seen once. This sequence joins TRBV6-1 and TRBJ1-5; D unresolved. The CDR3 is 15 residues long. Germline CDR1 MNHNS, CDR2 SASEGT. V was clipped by 0 bases and J by 2 bases, with 8 bases between them. The CDR3 is CASSEAGRGNQPQHF. Written as DNA, the CDR3 is TGTGCCAGCAGTGAAGCGGGAAGGGGCAATCAGCCCCAGCATTTT.

This chain links TRBV7-3 with TRBJ2-7; 10 bases fit TRBD2. Trimming took 5 bases from V and 7 from J; bases not matched to a gene: 11. CDR1 is SGHTA and CDR2 is FQGTGA in the germline V gene. This CDR3 comprises 15 residues. CDR3 in amino acids: CASSPAGSGRVEQYF. In DNA, the CDR3 is TGTGCCAGCAGCCCGGCGGGGAGCGGGAGGGTAGAGCAGTACTTC.

The table lists this clonotype with a few counts. The V call is TRBV20-1, the J call TRBJ2-7; D is unclear. Germline values: CDR1 DFQATT, CDR2 SNEGSKA (reference sequence). V lost 0 bases, J lost 5 bases, and 11 bases lay in between. The CDR3 is 13 amino acids. The CDR3 DNA sequence: TGCAGTGCTAGAGATCCCACCCTTAACGAGCAGTACTTC. It is translated as CSARDPTLNEQYF.